Listed below are T cell receptor beta chains from one sample, sequenced in a study of cytomegalovirus exposure and HLA in healthy donors. TCRdb keeps only in-frame clones here, not all; method: immunoSEQ multiplex PCR. This table holds 90,000 to 110,000 clones, about an eighth found once. Sequencing was performed on PBMCs. These receptors were obtained from a man aged 40-49 years in good health and CMV-seropositive. The CDR3 runs from the conserved cysteine through the conserved F or W. The D gene is left open where the match is weak.

J gene	D gene	V gene	CDR3 protein
TRBJ2-2	.	TRBV5-1	CASSLYKADTGELFF
TRBJ2-1	TRBD2	TRBV4-2	CASSPWGVSREGYNEQFF
TRBJ1-5	TRBD1	TRBV2	CASSADRDRDQPQHF
TRBJ1-2	.	TRBV28	CASGLVGGLNYGYTF
TRBJ2-1	TRBD1	TRBV5-1	CASSLSRGHNEQFF
TRBJ2-5	TRBD1	TRBV7-6	CASSPGQAKETQYF
TRBJ2-1	TRBD2	TRBV29-1	CSLVGSGRKGHEQFF
.	.	TRBV6-1	CASSDPGHHSSYEQYF
TRBJ2-7	.	TRBV4-1	CASSHVGQGIKSYEQYF
TRBJ2-1	TRBD2	TRBV9	CASSVGAGGDYNEQFF
TRBJ1-1	.	TRBV18	CASSPRESRDTEAFF
TRBJ2-7	TRBD2	TRBV6-5	CASSYSSGSGSNEQYF
TRBJ2-7	TRBD1	TRBV25-1	CATLGQGNEQYF
TRBJ1-5	.	TRBV4-1	CASSQEGTRNQPQHF
TRBJ1-5	TRBD1	TRBV10-3	CAISTGGNQPQHF
TRBJ2-7	.	TRBV7-2	CASSLGFSYEQYF
TRBJ2-1	TRBD2	TRBV28	CASIGIAGENEQFF
TRBJ2-5	TRBD2	TRBV6-5	CASGLAGGSQETQYF
TRBJ2-1	.	TRBV5-1	CASSLVLSGEQFF
TRBJ2-2	TRBD1	TRBV18	CASSPGTGGRTGELFF
TRBJ1-1	TRBD1	TRBV18	CASHGQGPTEAFF
TRBJ2-2	TRBD1	TRBV7-9	CASSLDRGNTGELFF
TRBJ2-1	TRBD1	TRBV7-6	CASSLEQGPLSSYNEQFF
TRBJ1-1	.	TRBV28	CASSLLGAFTEAFF
TRBJ2-2	.	TRBV5-1	CASSSGIIAGELFF
TRBJ2-7	.	TRBV11-2	CASSTSSYEQYF
TRBJ1-1	.	TRBV6-6	CASRRSDTWNTEAFF
TRBJ1-4	.	TRBV27	CASRRGNEKLFF
TRBJ2-3	TRBD1	TRBV10-3	CAISEWGQHTDTQYF